The 29 T cell receptor beta chains below were found in one sample sequenced in a study of CXCR3-negative and CXCR3-positive naive CD8 T cells. Study-wide findings and caveats: TRB CDR3s were more hydrophobic in CXCR3-positive than in CXCR3-negative naive cells.

The antigens of these receptors remain unknown. Libraries of TRB cDNA were made by 5' RACE and carried UMIs. TCRdb reprocessed the 5' RACE reads and keeps a single row for each CDR3 protein, giving no DNA. This listing includes tens of thousands of distinct CDR3 sequences. The source material was naive CXCR3+ CD8+ T cells from blood. The subset: CD45RO-CCR7+CD27+CD95- naive CD8+ T cells expressing CXCR3 (TNR3+). Receptors originate from a human donor in good health. Some clones in this sample may be carry-over from other donors' samples.

This chain joins TRBV7-9 and TRBJ1-1; checking the TCRdb D call of TRBD1 is not possible without DNA. The germline gives CDR1 SEHNR, CDR2 FQNEAQ (reference sequence). The CDR3 consists of 13 residues. CDR3 loop: CASSLVGASEAFF.

This chain uses TRBV29-1 with TRBJ2-2; the TCRdb D gene call, TRBD1, has no DNA to confirm it. Germline CDR1 is SQVTM and CDR2 is ANQGSEA. The CDR3 sequence is 13 residues long. CDR3 protein: CSGRQAATGELFF.

The rearrangement links TRBV20-1 to TRBJ2-5; TCRdb lists TRBD2, though no DNA is available to test this call. Germline V lookup: CDR1 DFQATT, CDR2 SNEGSKA (reference sequence). The CDR3 has 12 amino acids. CDR3 in amino acids: CSAKEVGETQYF.

The chain combines TRBV7-3 with TRBJ2-7; the D call from TCRdb, TRBD2, cannot be confirmed without DNA. CDR1 is SGHTA, CDR2 FQGTGA, per germline. The CDR3 spans 14 residues. The CDR3 reads CASSPGTSFDEQYF.

Here the CDR3 reads CASSLISGQGRNTEAFF. The chain couples TRBV7-3 to TRBJ1-1; the D call of TRBD1 rests on TCRdb alone, since no DNA is present to check it. Germline loops: CDR1 SGHTA, CDR2 FQGTGA. The CDR3 is made up of 17 amino acids. The full variable domain, rest sourced from reference TRBV7-3 and TRBJ1-1, is GAGVSQTPSNKVTEKGKYVELRCDPISGHTALYWYRQSLGQGPEFLIYFQGTGAADDSGLPNDRFFAVRPEGSVSTLKIQRTERGDSAVYLCASSLISGQGRNTEAFFGQGTRLTVV.

The chain recombines TRBV27 with TRBJ2-7; TCRdb outputs TRBD1, but without DNA this stays unchecked. Germline V CDR1 and CDR2: MNHEY, SMNVEV (reference sequence). The CDR3 sequence is 15 residues long. Here the CDR3 reads CASSLSWPGTYEQYF.

The CDR3 sequence is CASSQDFFSTYTQYF. The V call is TRBV4-3, the J call TRBJ2-3. The CDR3 has 15 residues. Germline lookup yields CDR1 LGHNA and CDR2 YSLEER.

The chain carries TRBV29-1 and TRBJ2-1; TCRdb's D call, TRBD2, is unchecked because there is no DNA. In germline, CDR1 is SQVTM, CDR2 ANQGSEA. This CDR3 contains 14 residues. The CDR3 sequence is CSGIGTSGPNEQFF.

The chain employs TRBV5-1 and TRBJ2-7; as DNA is missing, the TRBD1 call by TCRdb cannot be tested. The CDR3 covers 16 residues. The germline V gene encodes CDR1 SGHRS and CDR2 YFSETQ. Here the CDR3 reads CASSSTGTENSYEQYF. Drawing the rest from reference TRBV5-1 and TRBJ2-7, the complete variable domain is KAGVTQTPRYLIKTRGQQVTLSCSPISGHRSVSWYQQTPGQGLQFLFEYFSETQRNKGNFPGRFSGRQFSNSRSEMNVSTLELGDSALYLCASSSTGTENSYEQYFGPGTRLTVT.

V gene TRBV6-2 or TRBV6-3 combines with J gene TRBJ2-2; TCRdb lists TRBD1, though no DNA is available to test this call. Germline V gives CDR1 MNHEY, CDR2 SVGEGT. The CDR3 runs to 19 residues. CDR3 residues: CASIELFGRGTSNTGELFF.

This chain connects TRBV10-3 to TRBJ2-2. The CDR3 is 11 amino acids. The germline V gene encodes CDR1 ENHRY and CDR2 SYGVKD. The CDR3 reads CAISDGGELFF.

The rearrangement links TRBV29-1 to TRBJ1-2; TCRdb selects TRBD1, and the lack of DNA leaves this call unchecked. There are 15 residues in the CDR3. Germline loops: CDR1 SQVTM, CDR2 ANQGSEA. This CDR3 is CSVGPLQGIDYGYTF. The whole variable domain, filled in from reference TRBV29-1 and TRBJ1-2, reads SAVISQKPSRDICQRGTSLTIQCQVDSQVTMMFWYRQQPGQSLTLIATANQGSEATYESGFVIDKFPISRPNLTFSTLTVSNMSPEDSSIYLCSVGPLQGIDYGYTFGSGTRLTVV.

V gene TRBV6-6 combines with J gene TRBJ2-5; TCRdb outputs TRBD1, but without DNA this stays unchecked. This CDR3 has 14 amino acids. CDR1 is MNHNY, CDR2 SVGAGI, per germline (reference sequence). The CDR3 reads CASSPPGNGETQYF.

This chain connects TRBV10-1 to TRBJ2-7; TCRdb's D call, TRBD1, is unchecked because there is no DNA. Germline CDR1 and CDR2: WNHNN and SYGVQD (reference sequence). The CDR3 totals 13 residues. This CDR3 reads CASSANRVYEQYF.

The chain recombines TRBV5-1 with TRBJ2-7. Germline V CDR1 and CDR2: SGHRS, YFSETQ. The CDR3 is 13 amino acids. The CDR3 loop is CASSLVAKTEQYF.

The rearrangement links TRBV12-3 or TRBV12-4 to TRBJ2-5; the TCRdb call, TRBD2, lacks DNA for checking. The CDR3 contains 15 residues. The CDR3 is CASSRDGASQDTQYF.

This chain joins TRBV12-3 or TRBV12-4 and TRBJ2-1; TCRdb selects TRBD2, and the lack of DNA leaves this call unchecked. This CDR3 region has 13 residues. CDR3 protein: CASILGTLNEQFF.

The chain couples TRBV5-6 to TRBJ2-7; checking the TCRdb D call of TRBD1 is not possible without DNA. The CDR3 has 16 residues. Germline assignment: CDR1 SGHDT and CDR2 YYEEEE. The CDR3 protein is CASSSHGGPSSYEQYF. Complete variable domain (other parts from reference TRBV5-6 and TRBJ2-7): DAGVTQSPTHLIKTRGQQVTLRCSPKSGHDTVSWYQQALGQGPQFIFQYYEEEERQRGNFPDRFSGHQFPNYSSELNVNALLLGDSALYLCASSSHGGPSSYEQYFGPGTRLTVT.

The chain employs TRBV15 and TRBJ2-7. CDR1 LNHNV and CDR2 YYDKDF come from the germline V gene (reference sequence). The CDR3 is made up of 13 amino acids. CDR3 sequence: CATSRDQIYEQYF.

The chain employs TRBV5-1 and TRBJ2-1. CDR1 SGHRS and CDR2 YFSETQ come from the germline V gene. There are 14 residues in the CDR3. The CDR3 protein is CASSLEIAFNEQFF.

The V and J genes are TRBV7-9 and TRBJ2-7; TCRdb outputs TRBD1, but without DNA this stays unchecked. Germline CDR1 reads SEHNR; CDR2 reads FQNEAQ (reference sequence). CDR3 length: 13 residues. CDR3 loop: CASSLRQGGEQYF.

The V gene is TRBV6-5, the J gene TRBJ2-3. The CDR3 runs to 13 residues. The germline CDR1 and CDR2 sequences are MNHEY and SVGAGI. The CDR3 sequence is CASSYGSTDTQYF.

This chain links TRBV2 with TRBJ2-3; TCRdb designates TRBD1, a call that cannot be tested without DNA. Looked up from germline, CDR1 is SNHLY and CDR2 is FYNNEI. The length of the CDR3 is 12 residues. The CDR3 loop is CPRGGGTDTQYF.

The chain recombines TRBV5-1 with TRBJ2-1. This CDR3 has 15 amino acids. The germline CDR1 and CDR2 sequences are SGHRS and YFSETQ. CDR3 amino acids: CASSRVLERYNEQFF.

The V call is TRBV6-5, the J call TRBJ1-5. This CDR3 region has 13 residues. Germline CDR1 MNHEY, CDR2 SVGAGI. The CDR3 loop reads CASSYSSDQPQHF.

The chain joins TRBV6-5 to TRBJ2-7; TCRdb proposes TRBD1, but this gene call is untestable without DNA. Germline V gene sequence: CDR1 MNHEY, CDR2 SVGAGI. The CDR3 is made up of 12 amino acids. The CDR3: CASSIGQGVQYF.

The V and J genes are TRBV29-1 and TRBJ1-1. Germline lookup yields CDR1 SQVTM and CDR2 ANQGSEA. The CDR3 covers 12 residues. The CDR3 is CSVSKGGTEAFF. The full variable domain, completed using reference TRBV29-1 and TRBJ1-1, is SAVISQKPSRDICQRGTSLTIQCQVDSQVTMMFWYRQQPGQSLTLIATANQGSEATYESGFVIDKFPISRPNLTFSTLTVSNMSPEDSSIYLCSVSKGGTEAFFGQGTRLTVV.

The chain links TRBV3-1 to TRBJ1-1; TCRdb names TRBD1, which stays unverified in the absence of DNA. This CDR3 has 15 amino acids. CDR1 is LGHDT, CDR2 YNNKEL, per germline (reference sequence). The CDR3 spells CASSPRDRGRTEAFF.

CDR3 region: CASSLSPYEQYF. J is TRBJ2-7 and V is TRBV6-2 or TRBV6-3. The CDR3 covers 12 residues. Per the germline V gene, CDR1 is MNHEY and CDR2 is SVGEGT.